A selection of T cell receptor beta chains follows, all from one sample in a study of patients and donors after allogeneic stem cell transplantation. TCRdb called the RT-PCR reads again in MiXCR, with one record for every CDR3 protein. The table shows roughly 880,000 distinct CDR3 sequences, with 15% to 20% occurring only once. Sequencing was performed on blood, either unsorted or a sorted T cell fraction (not recorded which). These receptors were taken from a human donor who was either an allogeneic HSCT recipient or a stem cell or donor lymphocyte infusion donor (not recorded which). It is not recorded whose cells these are; they may come from a transplant donor. Both conserved end residues are part of each CDR3. Each record gives: V gene, clone size, D gene, J gene, CDR3 protein, CDR3 DNA. A D gene is named only where the DNA matches it firmly. Rows may omit the clone size; those that give it use once, few, many or a size class.

v_call: TRBV11-1; clone_size: NA; d_call: NA; j_call: TRBJ2-5; cdr3_aa: CASSPGVRYQETQYF; cdr3_nt: TGTGCCAGCAGCCCCGGGGTGCGGTACCAAGAGACCCAGTACTTC
v_call: TRBV12-3/TRBV12-4; clone_size: NA; d_call: NA; j_call: TRBJ1-2; cdr3_aa: CASSSDIYGYTF; cdr3_nt: TGTGCCAGCAGTTCAGACATTTATGGCTACACCTTC
v_call: TRBV7-9; clone_size: few; d_call: NA; j_call: TRBJ2-2; cdr3_aa: CASSPGLGETGELFF; cdr3_nt: TGTGCCAGCAGCCCGGGGCTCGGGGAGACCGGGGAGCTGTTTTTT
v_call: TRBV4-1; clone_size: NA; d_call: NA; j_call: TRBJ1-3; cdr3_aa: CASSQGTGGLGNTIYF; cdr3_nt: TGCGCCAGCAGCCAAGGAACAGGCGGCTTGGGAAACACCATATATTTT
v_call: TRBV7-9; clone_size: few; d_call: NA; j_call: TRBJ2-4; cdr3_aa: CASSLGWDIQYF; cdr3_nt: TGTGCCAGCAGCTTGGGCTGGGACATTCAGTACTTC
v_call: TRBV7-3; clone_size: NA; d_call: NA; j_call: TRBJ1-1; cdr3_aa: CASSLIGSVNTEAFF; cdr3_nt: TGTGCCAGCAGCTTAATTGGAAGTGTGAACACTGAAGCTTTCTTT
v_call: TRBV5-4; clone_size: NA; d_call: NA; j_call: TRBJ1-2; cdr3_aa: CASSFRSRANYGYTF; cdr3_nt: TGTGCCAGCAGCTTTCGCAGCCGAGCTAACTATGGCTACACCTTC
v_call: TRBV7-2; clone_size: once; d_call: NA; j_call: TRBJ2-5; cdr3_aa: CASSPPWETQYF; cdr3_nt: TGTGCCAGCAGCCCCCCCTGGGAGACCCAGTACTTC
v_call: TRBV28; clone_size: NA; d_call: TRBD2; j_call: TRBJ2-1; cdr3_aa: CASSFREDYYNEQFF; cdr3_nt: TGTGCCAGCAGTTTCCGGGAGGACTATTACAATGAGCAGTTCTTC
v_call: TRBV7-8; clone_size: NA; d_call: NA; j_call: TRBJ2-2; cdr3_aa: CASSQPHWAATGELFF; cdr3_nt: TGTGCCAGCAGCCAACCCCATTGGGCAGCAACCGGGGAGCTGTTTTTT
v_call: TRBV20-1; clone_size: NA; d_call: NA; j_call: TRBJ2-5; cdr3_aa: CSARPLWGRPETQYF; cdr3_nt: TGCAGTGCTAGACCCCTCTGGGGGAGGCCGGAGACCCAGTACTTC
v_call: TRBV20-1; clone_size: NA; d_call: NA; j_call: TRBJ2-7; cdr3_aa: CSARDTVAAGYEQYF; cdr3_nt: TGCAGTGCTAGAGATACCGTAGCGGCGGGCTACGAGCAGTACTTC
v_call: TRBV10-3; clone_size: NA; d_call: NA; j_call: TRBJ2-7; cdr3_aa: CAISEDFLSYEQYF; cdr3_nt: TGTGCCATCAGTGAAGACTTCCTCTCCTACGAGCAGTACTTC
v_call: TRBV4-3; clone_size: NA; d_call: NA; j_call: TRBJ1-1; cdr3_aa: CASSQEANTEAFF; cdr3_nt: TGCGCCAGCAGCCAAGAAGCGAACACTGAAGCTTTCTTT
v_call: TRBV3-1; clone_size: few; d_call: TRBD2; j_call: TRBJ2-7; cdr3_aa: CASSPGLAGNEQYF; cdr3_nt: TGTGCCAGCAGCCCGGGACTAGCGGGGAACGAGCAGTACTTC
v_call: TRBV4-2; clone_size: NA; d_call: NA; j_call: TRBJ1-3; cdr3_aa: CASSQRFWDTLSGNTIYF; cdr3_nt: TGTGCCAGCAGCCAAAGATTCTGGGACACCCTCTCTGGAAACACCATATATTTT
v_call: TRBV27; clone_size: NA; d_call: NA; j_call: TRBJ1-1; cdr3_aa: CASNPETTEAFF; cdr3_nt: TGTGCCAGCAACCCAGAGACCACTGAAGCTTTCTTT
v_call: TRBV5-6; clone_size: few; d_call: NA; j_call: TRBJ1-1; cdr3_aa: CASSLYVGGAFF; cdr3_nt: TGTGCCAGCAGCTTGTACGTTGGGGGAGCTTTCTTT
v_call: TRBV12-3/TRBV12-4; clone_size: NA; d_call: NA; j_call: TRBJ2-1; cdr3_aa: CASSFFPPPYNEQFF; cdr3_nt: TGTGCCAGCAGTTTCTTCCCCCCCCCCTACAATGAGCAGTTCTTC
v_call: TRBV7-9; clone_size: NA; d_call: NA; j_call: TRBJ2-1; cdr3_aa: CASSLDIPGTPVNEQFF; cdr3_nt: TGTGCCAGCAGCTTAGATATTCCCGGGACACCGGTCAATGAGCAGTTCTTC
v_call: TRBV12-3/TRBV12-4; clone_size: many; d_call: NA; j_call: TRBJ2-7; cdr3_aa: CASSFGGTLSYEQYF; cdr3_nt: TGTGCCAGCAGTTTTGGAGGGACCCTCTCCTACGAGCAGTACTTC
v_call: TRBV18; clone_size: few; d_call: NA; j_call: TRBJ2-1; cdr3_aa: CASSPPSVQTRSYNEQFF; cdr3_nt: TGTGCCAGCTCACCACCGAGTGTCCAGACGCGCTCCTACAATGAGCAGTTCTTC
v_call: TRBV5-1; clone_size: NA; d_call: NA; j_call: TRBJ2-6; cdr3_aa: CASSKDGISGANVLTF; cdr3_nt: TGCGCCAGCAGCAAAGACGGGATCTCTGGGGCCAACGTCCTGACTTTC
v_call: TRBV6-1; clone_size: few; d_call: NA; j_call: TRBJ2-3; cdr3_aa: CAATGPGTDTQYF; cdr3_nt: TGTGCCGCCACAGGGCCGGGCACAGATACGCAGTATTTT
v_call: TRBV9; clone_size: NA; d_call: TRBD1; j_call: TRBJ1-4; cdr3_aa: CASSYTGQGNEKLFF; cdr3_nt: TGTGCCAGCAGCTATACGGGACAGGGGAATGAAAAACTGTTTTTT
v_call: TRBV20-1; clone_size: NA; d_call: TRBD1; j_call: TRBJ2-1; cdr3_aa: CSATTGGDNNEQFF; cdr3_nt: TGCAGTGCTACAACAGGGGGCGATAACAATGAGCAGTTCTTC
v_call: TRBV19; clone_size: NA; d_call: NA; j_call: TRBJ2-1; cdr3_aa: CATLNGFEQFF; cdr3_nt: TGTGCCACCCTAAATGGGTTTGAGCAGTTCTTC
v_call: TRBV6-5; clone_size: NA; d_call: NA; j_call: TRBJ2-7; cdr3_aa: CASSFIRASSYEQYF; cdr3_nt: TGTGCCAGCAGTTTCATCAGGGCTAGCTCCTACGAGCAGTACTTC
v_call: TRBV6-2/TRBV6-3; clone_size: few; d_call: NA; j_call: TRBJ1-5; cdr3_aa: CASSYSWDQPQHF; cdr3_nt: TGTGCCAGCAGTTACTCTTGGGATCAGCCCCAGCATTTT
v_call: TRBV4-3; clone_size: NA; d_call: TRBD1; j_call: TRBJ1-2; cdr3_aa: CASSPGQGYTF; cdr3_nt: TGTGCCAGCAGCCCGGGACAGGGCTACACCTTC
v_call: TRBV6-1; clone_size: once; d_call: TRBD2; j_call: TRBJ2-1; cdr3_aa: CASSLSSGGVDEQFF; cdr3_nt: TGTGCCAGCAGCTTATCTAGCGGGGGGGTCGATGAGCAGTTCTTC
v_call: TRBV10-3; clone_size: NA; d_call: NA; j_call: TRBJ2-3; cdr3_aa: CAITTGDTQYF; cdr3_nt: TGTGCCATCACCACAGGGGATACGCAGTATTTT
v_call: TRBV12-3/TRBV12-4; clone_size: NA; d_call: TRBD2; j_call: TRBJ2-3; cdr3_aa: CASSPSWKLAGAGDTQYF; cdr3_nt: TGTGCCAGCAGTCCTTCGTGGAAACTAGCGGGGGCCGGGGATACGCAGTATTTT
v_call: TRBV4-3; clone_size: few; d_call: TRBD1; j_call: TRBJ1-1; cdr3_aa: CASSQGLDRGHLSFF; cdr3_nt: TGCGCCAGCAGCCAAGGGTTGGACAGGGGGCACTTGTCTTTCTTT
v_call: TRBV12-3/TRBV12-4; clone_size: few; d_call: TRBD2; j_call: TRBJ2-7; cdr3_aa: CASSLPPAGSYEQYF; cdr3_nt: TGTGCCAGCAGTTTACCCCCAGCGGGATCCTACGAGCAGTACTTC
v_call: TRBV20-1; clone_size: NA; d_call: NA; j_call: TRBJ1-2; cdr3_aa: CSARDPSGGSGYTF; cdr3_nt: TGCAGTGCTAGAGACCCTTCGGGGGGCTCTGGCTACACCTTC
v_call: TRBV10-3; clone_size: few; d_call: NA; j_call: TRBJ2-1; cdr3_aa: CAISESGASYNEQFF; cdr3_nt: TGTGCCATCAGTGAGTCGGGGGCCTCCTACAATGAGCAGTTCTTC
v_call: TRBV6-1; clone_size: NA; d_call: NA; j_call: TRBJ2-5; cdr3_aa: CASSENKETQYF; cdr3_nt: TGTGCCAGCAGTGAAAACAAAGAGACCCAGTACTTC
v_call: TRBV20-1; clone_size: few; d_call: NA; j_call: TRBJ2-7; cdr3_aa: CSAINPGSNEQYF; cdr3_nt: TGCAGTGCCATCAATCCAGGGTCTAACGAGCAGTACTTC
v_call: TRBV4-1; clone_size: NA; d_call: TRBD2; j_call: TRBJ2-7; cdr3_aa: CASSQGLAGFDEQYF; cdr3_nt: TGCGCCAGCAGCCAAGGACTAGCGGGATTTGACGAGCAGTACTTC
v_call: TRBV4-2; clone_size: many; d_call: NA; j_call: TRBJ2-5; cdr3_aa: CASSQDGEGGILETQYF; cdr3_nt: TGTGCCAGCAGCCAAGATGGCGAGGGAGGTATATTGGAGACCCAGTACTTC
v_call: TRBV29-1; clone_size: once; d_call: NA; j_call: TRBJ2-3; cdr3_aa: CSVRVVGFLRDTDTQYF; cdr3_nt: TGCAGCGTTAGGGTCGTGGGTTTTTTACGGGACACAGATACGCAGTATTTT
v_call: TRBV27; clone_size: NA; d_call: TRBD2; j_call: TRBJ2-3; cdr3_aa: CASSPGGAADTQYF; cdr3_nt: TGTGCCAGCAGTCCCGGGGGGGCGGCAGATACGCAGTATTTT
v_call: TRBV7-9; clone_size: few; d_call: NA; j_call: TRBJ1-2; cdr3_aa: CASSVLGAHGYTF; cdr3_nt: TGTGCCAGCAGCGTACTAGGGGCTCATGGCTACACCTTC
v_call: TRBV12-3/TRBV12-4; clone_size: many; d_call: NA; j_call: TRBJ1-5; cdr3_aa: CASSTRQRNQPQHF; cdr3_nt: TGTGCCAGCAGTACCCGACAGCGCAATCAGCCCCAGCATTTT
v_call: TRBV12-3/TRBV12-4; clone_size: few; d_call: TRBD2; j_call: TRBJ2-3; cdr3_aa: CASSLLARSTDTQYF; cdr3_nt: TGTGCCAGCAGTCTACTAGCGCGATCTACAGATACGCAGTATTTT
v_call: TRBV6-1; clone_size: NA; d_call: NA; j_call: TRBJ1-3; cdr3_aa: CASSILSGNTIYF; cdr3_nt: TGTGCCAGCTCAATTCTCTCTGGAAACACCATATATTTT
v_call: TRBV12-3/TRBV12-4; clone_size: many; d_call: TRBD2; j_call: TRBJ2-1; cdr3_aa: CASSFRNKGSGSSYNEQFF; cdr3_nt: TGTGCCAGCAGTTTTCGCAATAAGGGTAGCGGGAGCTCCTACAATGAGCAGTTCTTC
v_call: TRBV12-3/TRBV12-4; clone_size: NA; d_call: TRBD2; j_call: TRBJ2-5; cdr3_aa: CASSFLAGGTETQYF; cdr3_nt: TGTGCCAGCAGTTTCCTAGCGGGGGGAACGGAGACCCAGTACTTC
v_call: TRBV28; clone_size: NA; d_call: TRBD1; j_call: TRBJ2-3; cdr3_aa: CASSFDRVTDTQYF; cdr3_nt: TGTGCCAGCAGCTTTGACAGGGTCACAGATACGCAGTATTTT